These T cell receptor beta chains were read from a single sample in a study of early stage breast cancer tumors. Only in-frame clones appear in the TCRdb table, and some are missing; sequencing was by immunoSEQ multiplex PCR. Among about 31,000 clones listed, roughly four fifths were seen once. The specimen sequenced was breast tumor tissue. These receptors came from a person aged 25 to 40 with breast cancer. The CDR3 runs from the conserved cysteine through the conserved F or W. The D gene is left open where the match is weak. Expanded clones are given a class, and other clones once, few, many or no size at all.

d_gene,v_gene,j_gene,abundance,CDR3nt,CDR3aa
TRBD2,TRBV9,TRBJ2-3,once,TGTGCCAGCAGCCCCCGGGAGGGTAGCACAGATACGCAGTATTTT,CASSPREGSTDTQYF
NA,TRBV6-1,TRBJ2-1,NA,TGTGCCAGCATCCAAGGCTGGGGGTCCTACAATGAGCAGTTCTTC,CASIQGWGSYNEQFF
TRBD1,TRBV19,TRBJ1-2,NA,TGTGCCAGTAGTATAGCCCGGGACAGGGGCAACTATGGCTACACCTTC,CASSIARDRGNYGYTF
TRBD2,TRBV4-3,TRBJ2-7,NA,TGCGCCAGCAGCCAAGAAGCACTAGCGGGAGGGCCGTCCTACGAGCAGTACTTC,CASSQEALAGGPSYEQYF
NA,TRBV6-1,TRBJ2-3,NA,TGTGCCAGCAGTGAAACTGGCGGGATGGCAGATACGCAGTATTTT,CASSETGGMADTQYF
NA,TRBV7-3,TRBJ2-7,NA,TGTGCGTCAGGAAGAGGTTACGAGCAGTACTTC,CASGRGYEQYF
NA,TRBV5-4,TRBJ1-1,NA,TGTGCCAGCACCGGTGGGGGGGTCACTGAAGCTTTCTTT,CASTGGGVTEAFF
TRBD1,TRBV7-9,TRBJ2-1,NA,TGTGCCAGCAGCCAGGCCGGGACAGGAAGGTACAATGAGCAGTTCTTC,CASSQAGTGRYNEQFF
NA,TRBV5-6,TRBJ2-1,few,TGTGCCAGCAGCTTTTTACTCGATGAGCAGTTCTTC,CASSFLLDEQFF
TRBD1,TRBV2,TRBJ1-3,once,TGTGCCAGCAGTGAAGGGACAGGCTGGACTGGAAACACCATATATTTT,CASSEGTGWTGNTIYF
NA,TRBV25-1,TRBJ1-3,NA,TGTGCCAGCAGTGTAGGGAGGTCTGGAAACACCATATATTTT,CASSVGRSGNTIYF
NA,TRBV18,TRBJ1-2,NA,TGTGCCAGCTCACCAGGGAGGGTCTATGGCTACACCTTC,CASSPGRVYGYTF
TRBD2,TRBV7-4,TRBJ2-5,NA,TGTGCCAGCAGCTCCGGGGGGGCACAGTACCAAGAGACCCAGTACTTC,CASSSGGAQYQETQYF
TRBD2,TRBV7-2,TRBJ2-7,NA,TGTGCCAGCAGCTTAACTAGCGGGAGAGTCCGGTACTTC,CASSLTSGRVRYF
NA,TRBV7-6,TRBJ2-5,NA,TGTGCCAGCAGCCCGATCGGACAGCAAGAGACCCAGTACTTC,CASSPIGQQETQYF
TRBD2,TRBV4-2,TRBJ2-7,few,TGTGCCAGCAGCCCCCTACTAGCGGGAGGGTCGACCTACGAGCAGTACTTC,CASSPLLAGGSTYEQYF
NA,TRBV18,TRBJ1-1,NA,TGTGCCAGCGCCCCCAACCTTCTCGGAGCTTTCTTT,CASAPNLLGAFF
TRBD1,TRBV4-3,TRBJ2-4,medium-sized,TGCGCCAGCAGCTACGGGACAGGGGGAAACATTCAGTACTTC,CASSYGTGGNIQYF
NA,TRBV6-5,TRBJ2-1,once,TGTGCCAGCAGGCGCGGTGTAGGCAATGAGCAGTTCTTC,CASRRGVGNEQFF
NA,TRBV5-6,TRBJ2-4,NA,TGTGCCAGCAGCCAATCGGGACTCCTCAGATTAGCCAAAAACATTCAGTACTTC,CASSQSGLLRLAKNIQYF
NA,TRBV29-1,TRBJ1-1,NA,TGCAGCGTTGCACATATTAACACTGAAGCTTTCTTT,CSVAHINTEAFF
NA,TRBV6-5,TRBJ1-1,NA,TGTGCCACCACAGGGAACACATCACCGAACACTGAAGCTTTCTTT,CATTGNTSPNTEAFF
TRBD1,TRBV15,TRBJ2-7,NA,TGTGCCACCAGCAGAGGCGGACAGGCGAGCTCCTACGAGCAGTACTTC,CATSRGGQASSYEQYF
NA,TRBV5-1,TRBJ1-2,NA,TGCGCCAGCAGCCCCTCCTATGACTCATACCTCTATGGCTACACCTTC,CASSPSYDSYLYGYTF
NA,TRBV7-6,TRBJ1-2,few,TGTGCCAGCAGCTTGACCCCCATTAAGGGCTACACCTTC,CASSLTPIKGYTF
NA,TRBV6-5,TRBJ1-1,NA,TGTGCCAGCAGTTATATACGGGGTGCGGACACTGAAGCTTTCTTT,CASSYIRGADTEAFF
NA,TRBV4-2,TRBJ1-5,few,TGTGCCAGCAGCCAAGATGGAAAACAGCCCCAGCATTTT,CASSQDGKQPQHF
NA,TRBV2,TRBJ1-1,NA,TGTGCCAGTCGTCAAGTTGAAGCTTTCTTT,CASRQVEAFF
TRBD1,TRBV11-2,TRBJ1-2,NA,TGTGCCAGCAGCCATTCCGGGGACAGGGGGCTCCATGGCTACACCTTC,CASSHSGDRGLHGYTF
TRBD2,TRBV5-1,TRBJ2-2,NA,TGCGCCAGCAGCTTGGTATCTAGCGGGAGTGGGACCGGGGAGCTGTTTTTT,CASSLVSSGSGTGELFF
TRBD2,TRBV23-1,TRBJ2-3,NA,TGCGCCGGCAGAGGATCCACCGGGACTAGTGGTGTAGATACGCAGTATTTT,CAGRGSTGTSGVDTQYF
TRBD2,TRBV4-2,TRBJ2-1,NA,TGTGCCAGCAGCCAAGATTTCCAGCGGGGGTACAATGAGCAGTTCTTC,CASSQDFQRGYNEQFF
TRBD2,TRBV19,TRBJ2-1,few,TGTGCCAGTAGTATAGATCAGGCTAGCGGGATCTACGGTGAGCAGTTCTTC,CASSIDQASGIYGEQFF
NA,TRBV6-6,TRBJ2-5,NA,TGTGCCAGCAGTTACTCACGGGAGACCTTTTCAGGGACCCAGTACTTC,CASSYSRETFSGTQYF
TRBD1,TRBV19,TRBJ1-5,few,TGTGCCAGCTGTCGGAGCGGACAGGCTGGAACGGTTAGCAATCAGCCCCAGCATTTT,CASCRSGQAGTVSNQPQHF
TRBD1,TRBV2,TRBJ2-1,NA,TGTGCCACGGACCGGGACAGTAAAACTGAGCAGTTCTTC,CATDRDSKTEQFF
NA,TRBV5-1,TRBJ2-5,NA,TGCGCCAGCAAACGGGGAGAGACCCAGTACTTC,CASKRGETQYF
TRBD2,TRBV5-1,TRBJ2-1,once,TGCGCCAGCAGCCGTAGCGGGGGCGGAGGGAATGAGCAGTTCTTC,CASSRSGGGGNEQFF
NA,TRBV5-6,TRBJ1-2,NA,TGTGCCAGCAGCTTACCGAACTATGGCTACACCTTC,CASSLPNYGYTF
NA,TRBV19,TRBJ1-5,few,TGTGCCAGTAGTATAGAGTTGGACCCCCGCCTTGATAGCAATCAGCCCCAGCATTTT,CASSIELDPRLDSNQPQHF
NA,TRBV7-2,TRBJ2-1,NA,TGTGCCAGCAGCCTGAGTGGGGGAAGAGAGTTCTTC,CASSLSGGREFF
NA,TRBV19,TRBJ2-3,NA,TGTGCCAGTCGGGCTGCCGATACGCAGTATTTT,CASRAADTQYF
NA,TRBV6-5,TRBJ1-1,NA,TGTGCCAGCAAGACCACTGAAGCTTTCTTT,CASKTTEAFF
NA,TRBV11-3,TRBJ2-7,NA,TGTGCCAGCAGCTTAGGCTCCTACGAGCAGTACTTC,CASSLGSYEQYF
NA,TRBV7-8,TRBJ2-1,NA,TGTGCCAGCAGCCGCTCTAATGAGCAGTTCTTC,CASSRSNEQFF